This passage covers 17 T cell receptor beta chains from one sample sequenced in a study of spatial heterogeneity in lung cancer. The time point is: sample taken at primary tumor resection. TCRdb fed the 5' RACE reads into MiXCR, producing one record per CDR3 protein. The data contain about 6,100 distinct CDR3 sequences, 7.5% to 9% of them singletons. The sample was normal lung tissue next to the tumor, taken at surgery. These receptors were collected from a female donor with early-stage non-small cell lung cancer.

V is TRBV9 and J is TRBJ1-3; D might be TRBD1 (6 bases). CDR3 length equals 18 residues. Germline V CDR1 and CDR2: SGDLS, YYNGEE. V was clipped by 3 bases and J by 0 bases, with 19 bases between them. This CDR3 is CASSALGAGGISGNTIYF. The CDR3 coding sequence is TGTGCCAGCAGCGCCCTGGGGGCCGGGGGAATCTCTGGAAACACCATATATTTT.

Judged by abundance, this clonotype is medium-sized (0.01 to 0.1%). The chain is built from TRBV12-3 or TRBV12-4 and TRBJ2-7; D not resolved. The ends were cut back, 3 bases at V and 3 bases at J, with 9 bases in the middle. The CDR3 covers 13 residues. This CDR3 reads CASSFGSNYEQYF. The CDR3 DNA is TGTGCCAGCAGTTTCGGGTCGAACTACGAGCAGTACTTC.

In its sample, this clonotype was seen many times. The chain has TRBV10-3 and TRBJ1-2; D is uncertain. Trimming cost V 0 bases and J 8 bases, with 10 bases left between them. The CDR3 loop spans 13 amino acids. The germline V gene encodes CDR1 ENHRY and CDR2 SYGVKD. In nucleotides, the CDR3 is TGTGCCATCAGTGAGTCGAGTCCTGGGGGCTACACCTTC. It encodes CAISESSPGGYTF.

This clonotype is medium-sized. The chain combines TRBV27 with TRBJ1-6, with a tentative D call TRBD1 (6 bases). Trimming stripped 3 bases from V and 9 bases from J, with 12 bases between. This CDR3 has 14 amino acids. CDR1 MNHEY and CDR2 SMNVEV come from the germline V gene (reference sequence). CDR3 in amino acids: CASSFRGAGSPLHF. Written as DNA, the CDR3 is TGTGCCAGCAGTTTCCGGGGGGCTGGTTCACCCCTCCACTTT.

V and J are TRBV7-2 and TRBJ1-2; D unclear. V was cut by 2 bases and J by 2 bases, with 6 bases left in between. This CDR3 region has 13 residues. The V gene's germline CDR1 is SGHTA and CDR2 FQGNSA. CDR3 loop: CASSLQLNYGYTF. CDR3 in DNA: TGTGCCAGCAGCTTACAGCTAAACTATGGCTACACCTTC.

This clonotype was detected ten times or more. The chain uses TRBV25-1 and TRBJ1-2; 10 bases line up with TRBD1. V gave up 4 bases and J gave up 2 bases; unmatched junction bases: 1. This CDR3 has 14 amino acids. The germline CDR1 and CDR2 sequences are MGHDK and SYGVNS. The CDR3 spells CASSGGQGNYGYTF. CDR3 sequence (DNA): TGTGCCAGCAGTGGGGGACAGGGGAACTATGGCTACACCTTC.

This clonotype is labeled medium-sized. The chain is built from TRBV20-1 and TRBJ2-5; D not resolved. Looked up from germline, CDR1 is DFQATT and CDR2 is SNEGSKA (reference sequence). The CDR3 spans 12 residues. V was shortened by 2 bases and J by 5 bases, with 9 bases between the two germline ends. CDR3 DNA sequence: TGCAGTGCTAGACCTACCGCGGAGACCCAGTACTTC. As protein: CSARPTAETQYF.

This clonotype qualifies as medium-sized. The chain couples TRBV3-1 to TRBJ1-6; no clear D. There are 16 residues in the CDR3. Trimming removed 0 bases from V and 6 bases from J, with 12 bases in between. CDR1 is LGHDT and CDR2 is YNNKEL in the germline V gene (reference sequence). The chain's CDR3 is CASSQEQRTRNSPLHF. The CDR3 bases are TGTGCCAGCAGCCAAGAACAAAGGACTCGTAATTCACCCCTCCACTTT.

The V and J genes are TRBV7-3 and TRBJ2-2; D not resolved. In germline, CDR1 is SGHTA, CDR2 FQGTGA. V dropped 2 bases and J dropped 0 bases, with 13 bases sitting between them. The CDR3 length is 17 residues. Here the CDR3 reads CASSLSNRATNTGELFF. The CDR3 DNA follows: TGTGCCAGCAGCTTATCTAACCGGGCCACGAACACCGGGGAGCTGTTTTTT.

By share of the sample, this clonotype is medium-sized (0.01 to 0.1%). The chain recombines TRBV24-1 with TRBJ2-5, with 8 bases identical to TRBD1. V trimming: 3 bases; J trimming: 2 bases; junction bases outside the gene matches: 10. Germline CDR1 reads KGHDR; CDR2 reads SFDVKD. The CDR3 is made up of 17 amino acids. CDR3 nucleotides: TGTGCCACCAGTGATCCTGGGCAGGGGGCTTTACAAGAGACCCAGTACTTC. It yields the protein CATSDPGQGALQETQYF.

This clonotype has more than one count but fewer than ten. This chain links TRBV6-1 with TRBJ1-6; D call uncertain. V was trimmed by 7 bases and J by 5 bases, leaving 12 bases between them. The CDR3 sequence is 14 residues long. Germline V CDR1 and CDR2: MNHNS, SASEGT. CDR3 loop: CASTPPTDNSPLHF. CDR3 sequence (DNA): TGTGCCAGCACCCCACCAACGGATAATTCACCCCTCCACTTT.

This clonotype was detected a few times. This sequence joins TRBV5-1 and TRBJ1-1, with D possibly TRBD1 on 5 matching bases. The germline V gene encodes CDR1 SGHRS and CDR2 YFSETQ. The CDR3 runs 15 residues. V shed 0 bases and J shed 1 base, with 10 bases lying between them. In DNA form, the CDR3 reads TGCGCCAGCAGCTTGGCCGGGGCATCGAACACTGAAGCTTTCTTT. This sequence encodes CASSLAGASNTEAFF.

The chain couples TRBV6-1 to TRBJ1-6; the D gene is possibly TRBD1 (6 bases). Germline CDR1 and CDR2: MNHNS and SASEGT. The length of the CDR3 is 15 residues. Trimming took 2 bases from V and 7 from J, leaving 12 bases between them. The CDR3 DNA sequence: TGTGCCAGCAGTGAAAGAGGGCAGGGGAATTCACCCCTCCACTTT. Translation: CASSERGQGNSPLHF.

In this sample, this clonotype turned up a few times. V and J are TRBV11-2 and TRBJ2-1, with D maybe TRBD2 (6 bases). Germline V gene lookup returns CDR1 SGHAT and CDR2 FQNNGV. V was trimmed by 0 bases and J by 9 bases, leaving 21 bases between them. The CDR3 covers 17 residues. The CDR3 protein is CASSLDPSGLLSGEQFF. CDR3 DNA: TGTGCCAGCAGCTTAGATCCAAGCGGGCTCCTCTCGGGTGAGCAGTTCTTC.

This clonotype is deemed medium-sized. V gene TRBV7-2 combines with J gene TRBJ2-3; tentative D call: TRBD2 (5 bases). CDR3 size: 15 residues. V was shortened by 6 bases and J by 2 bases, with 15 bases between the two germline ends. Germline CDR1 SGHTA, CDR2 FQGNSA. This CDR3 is CASSPVRRATDTQYF. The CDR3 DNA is TGTGCCAGCAGTCCCGTGCGGCGGGCCACAGATACGCAGTATTTT.

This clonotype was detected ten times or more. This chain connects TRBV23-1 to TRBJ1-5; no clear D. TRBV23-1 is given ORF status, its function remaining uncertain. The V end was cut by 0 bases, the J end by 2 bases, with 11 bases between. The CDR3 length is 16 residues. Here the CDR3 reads CASSQSELGGNQPQHF. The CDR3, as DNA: TGCGCCAGCAGTCAATCGGAGCTTGGCGGCAATCAGCCCCAGCATTTT.

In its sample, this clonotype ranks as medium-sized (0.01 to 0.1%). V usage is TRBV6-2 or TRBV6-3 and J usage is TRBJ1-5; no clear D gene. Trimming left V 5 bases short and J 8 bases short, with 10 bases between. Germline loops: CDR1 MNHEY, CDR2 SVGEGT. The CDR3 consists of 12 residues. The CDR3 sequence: CASSDPAEPQHF. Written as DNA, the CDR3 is TGTGCCAGCAGTGACCCGGCAGAGCCCCAGCATTTT.